This is a list of T cell receptor beta chains from one sample in a study of blood T cell repertoires in COVID-19. Sequencing used immunoSEQ multiplex PCR; TCRdb keeps in-frame clones, though not all of them. The top ten clones hold 4% of a sample with about 140,000 clones, around 81% of them seen once. What was sequenced was peripheral blood. These receptors came from a woman between 55 and 75 years old with acute or convalescent COVID-19. The CDR3 runs from the conserved cysteine through the conserved F or W. A D gene is named only where the DNA matches it firmly. Size values are once, few and many counts, or a class for expanded clones, and some rows have none.

TRBV10-3	TRBD2	NA	TRBJ2-7	TGTGCCATCGGCGGGAGGGTGGGTTACGAGCAGTACTTC	CAIGGRVGYEQYF
TRBV3-1/TRBV3-2	TRBD2	NA	TRBJ2-3	TGTGCCAGCAGCCGGGGACTAGCGCACACAGATACGCAGTATTTT	CASSRGLAHTDTQYF
TRBV27	TRBD2	NA	TRBJ2-7	TGTGCCAGCCGATTAGCGGGAGGGGCTTACGAGCAGTACTTC	CASRLAGGAYEQYF
TRBV7-8	NA	NA	TRBJ1-1	TGTGCCAGCAGCTTAGCCCCAGGGGTGGATCAAGCTTTCTTT	CASSLAPGVDQAFF
TRBV18	NA	NA	TRBJ2-2	TGTGCCAGCTCACACTCCACCGGGGAGCTGTTTTTT	CASSHSTGELFF
TRBV2	TRBD1	NA	TRBJ2-1	TGTGCCAGCAGTGGCCAGACAGGGTCCTACAATGAGCAGTTCTTC	CASSGQTGSYNEQFF
TRBV19	NA	NA	TRBJ1-5	TGTGCCAGTGGAGACTCGGGGGTCCGGCAGCCCCAGCATTTT	CASGDSGVRQPQHF
TRBV28	NA	NA	TRBJ2-1	TGTGCCAGCAATGAGCCCGCCGGGACTCGGGAGCAGTTCTTC	CASNEPAGTREQFF
TRBV28	NA	NA	TRBJ1-5	TGTGCCAGCAGTCCGGTCAGGGCGAGAGGTTTTGGCAATCAGCCCCAGCATTTT	CASSPVRARGFGNQPQHF
TRBV19	NA	once	TRBJ2-7	TGTGCCCCAGGGACCTACGAGCAGTACTTC	CAPGTYEQYF
TRBV19	TRBD2	NA	TRBJ2-2	TGTGCCAGTAGTATACGGGGGGCGAACACCGGGGAGCTGTTTTTT	CASSIRGANTGELFF
TRBV6-5	TRBD1	NA	TRBJ1-1	TGTGCCAGCAGAAGAGCAGGGGGCCCCGCTGAAGCTTTCTTT	CASRRAGGPAEAFF
TRBV29-1	NA	NA	TRBJ2-1	TGCAGCGTGACAGGACAGCCGAGGAACAATGAGCAGTTCTTC	CSVTGQPRNNEQFF
TRBV2	TRBD1	many	TRBJ1-1	TGTGCCAGCAGGGGGGACAGGAACACTGAAGCTTTCTTT	CASRGDRNTEAFF
TRBV9	NA	NA	TRBJ2-1	TGTGCCAGCTCCGGCGGGATTGAGCAGTTCTTC	CASSGGIEQFF
TRBV13	TRBD2	NA	TRBJ2-5	TGTGCCAGCAGCAGATGGGACTATCAAGAGACCCAGTACTTC	CASSRWDYQETQYF
TRBV7-9	NA	few	TRBJ2-3	TGTGCCAGCAGCCCTATGACAGATACGCAGTATTTT	CASSPMTDTQYF
TRBV28	NA	NA	TRBJ2-5	TGTGCCAGCAGCTCACAGGGAGAGACCCAGTACTTC	CASSSQGETQYF
TRBV5-1	TRBD2	NA	TRBJ2-5	TGCGCCAGCAGCCCCGGGACTAGCGGGGCCCAAGAGACCCAGTACTTC	CASSPGTSGAQETQYF
TRBV6-5	NA	NA	TRBJ1-3	TGTGCCAGCAGTTACTCGAGATCTGGAAACACCATATATTTT	CASSYSRSGNTIYF
TRBV6-1	TRBD2	NA	TRBJ2-7	TGTGCCAGCAGTGGGCGGGGGGCGGCTAGCGGAGCCTACGAGCAGTACTTC	CASSGRGAASGAYEQYF
TRBV19	TRBD1	NA	TRBJ2-3	TGTGCCAGTGGCACAGGGGGAGATACGCAGTATTTT	CASGTGGDTQYF
TRBV2	NA	NA	TRBJ2-2	TGTGCCAGCACCCTACGAAGGGGAGGAGTCGGGGAGCTGTTTTTT	CASTLRRGGVGELFF
TRBV9	NA	NA	TRBJ2-5	TGTGCCAGCAGCGTCGGGGTACAAGAGACCCAGTACTTC	CASSVGVQETQYF
TRBV2	NA	once	TRBJ2-7	TGTGCCAGCAGTTATGTAGAGGGATACGAGCAGTACTTC	CASSYVEGYEQYF
TRBV28	TRBD1	NA	TRBJ1-4	TGTGCCAGCAGATACACCGGGACAGTTTATGAAAAACTGTTTTTT	CASRYTGTVYEKLFF
TRBV19	TRBD2	NA	TRBJ2-1	TGTGCCAGTAGTATTTTCAGCGGGAGGGGTAATGAGCAGTTCTTC	CASSIFSGRGNEQFF
TRBV30	NA	NA	TRBJ2-1	TGTGCCTGGAGTGTTTATTACAATGAGCAGTTCTTC	CAWSVYYNEQFF
TRBV7-2	TRBD2	NA	TRBJ2-7	TGTGCCAGCAGCTTAGCTAGGACTAGCGGGACCTACGAGCAGTACTTC	CASSLARTSGTYEQYF
TRBV11-3	NA	NA	TRBJ2-1	TGTGCCAGCAGCTTAGCTGGGGGGTCCTACAATGAGCAGTTCTTC	CASSLAGGSYNEQFF
TRBV28	TRBD1	medium-sized	TRBJ1-2	TGTGCCAGCAGTTCCGACAGGGTCTCCTTC	CASSSDRVSF
TRBV28	NA	NA	TRBJ1-3	TGTGCCAGCACCCTCATACCGGGGAAATCCCTATATTTT	CASTLIPGKSLYF
TRBV7-3	NA	NA	TRBJ1-1	TGTGCCAGCAGCCTTGAAACAGGGAACACTGAAGCTTTCTTT	CASSLETGNTEAFF
TRBV10-3	TRBD1	once	TRBJ1-2	TGTGCCACCGCAGGGGGGCTCCTTGACTATGGCTACACCTTC	CATAGGLLDYGYTF
TRBV10-1	NA	NA	TRBJ2-7	TGCGCCAGCAGTGGCGGCAGGGGCAACGAGCAGTACTTC	CASSGGRGNEQYF
TRBV18	NA	NA	TRBJ1-1	TGTGCCAGCCTCGATGTTGGGCTCACTGAAGCTTTCTTT	CASLDVGLTEAFF
TRBV12-3/TRBV12-4	NA	NA	TRBJ1-1	TGTGCCAGCACAGTCATGAACACTGAAGCTTTCTTT	CASTVMNTEAFF
TRBV28	TRBD1	NA	TRBJ2-2	TGTGCCAGCAGACTAGGGAACAGGGGCACCGGGGAGCTGTTTTTT	CASRLGNRGTGELFF
TRBV28	TRBD2	NA	TRBJ2-7	TGTGCCAGCGCCCAAGAGCGGGGCGTTTACGAGCAGTACTTC	CASAQERGVYEQYF
TRBV7-3	NA	NA	TRBJ2-1	TGTGCCAGCAGCTTAACCAGGGCCAATGAGCAGTTCTTC	CASSLTRANEQFF
TRBV6-4	TRBD1	NA	TRBJ1-3	TGTGCCAGCCCAGTGACTCAAGTTTGGGGCGGGGACAGCGTCCGGGACACCATATATTTT	CASPVTQVWGGDSVRDTIYF
TRBV28	NA	large	TRBJ1-4	TGTGCCAGCAGTTTAGTCACAGGGAGGGATAATGAAAAACTGTTTTTT	CASSLVTGRDNEKLFF
TRBV6-4	NA	NA	TRBJ2-2	TGTGCCAGCACCCGAGGTGTTGGCACCGGGGAGCTGTTTTTT	CASTRGVGTGELFF
TRBV11-3	TRBD2	once	TRBJ2-7	TGTGCCAGCAGCTTGTCTAGCGGGCTACCCTACGAGCAGTACTTC	CASSLSSGLPYEQYF
TRBV28	NA	once	TRBJ1-5	TGTGCCAGCACCCGGGTCCCAGCTCCGCCCCAGCATTTT	CASTRVPAPPQHF
TRBV7-8	NA	once	TRBJ2-3	TGTGCCAGCGTGCCCCTAGCGGATACGCAGTATTTT	CASVPLADTQYF
TRBV9	NA	few	TRBJ2-2	TGTGCCAGCAGCACCGGGGAAGGGCCCAACACCGGGGAGCTGTTTTTT	CASSTGEGPNTGELFF
TRBV2	NA	few	TRBJ1-6	TGTGCCAGCAGTGGTAAAGGGAGGGTCAGGGAGAACTATAATTCACCCCTCCACTTT	CASSGKGRVRENYNSPLHF
TRBV5-1	TRBD2	NA	TRBJ2-7	TGCGCCAGCAGCTCCCCGGGACTAGCGGGAGCGGACTTC	CASSSPGLAGADF
TRBV5-8	NA	NA	TRBJ2-1	TGTGCCAGCAGCTTGGGCGGAGCCTACAATGAGCAGTTCTTC	CASSLGGAYNEQFF